This TCR beta chain was identified during a study of blood T cell repertoires in COVID-19. Across the whole study: Whether acute or convalescent, the COVID-19 samples came from the United States, Italy and Spain.

The V and J ends lost 9 bases and 2 bases respectively, with 15 bases between them. CDR1 is KGHDR and CDR2 is SFDVKD in the germline V gene. This CDR3 region has 14 residues. Methods used by the authors: How many nucleated cells were present was estimated from reference gene primer amplification. Profiling relied on immunoSEQ multiplex PCR, and the TCRdb table lists in-frame clones only, not all of them. V, J and clone size were drawn from that table, and D and trimming were deduced from the DNA. The table records 240,000 or so clones, 88% of them present only once. The receptor was derived from a woman under 40 with acute or convalescent COVID-19. Material: peripheral blood. The V gene is TRBV24-1, the J gene TRBJ1-2, with a tentative D call TRBD1 (5 bases). The CDR3 is CATEAGKINYGYTF. CDR3 DNA sequence: TGTGCCACCGAAGCAGGGAAAATCAACTATGGCTACACCTTC.